What follows describes a single TCR beta chain. The entry originates in a study of blood T cell repertoires in COVID-19. In the authors' workflow: Scientists estimated how many nucleated cells there were by amplifying reference gene primers. The method was immunoSEQ multiplex PCR; TCRdb's version includes in-frame clones alone and lacks a portion of them. V and J calls plus clone size are reproduced from that table; the DNA served to infer D and trimming. This sample has 150,000 to 200,000 clones, with 70% to 90% found just once. Sequencing was done on a sample of peripheral blood. The sequence was collected from a man aged 55 to 69 with acute or convalescent COVID-19.

The DNA for the CDR3 is TGTGCCAGTCAAGGGATCCGGGAGGAAAAACTGTTTTTT. This encodes CASQGIREEKLFF. This rearrangement joins TRBV19 to TRBJ1-4; D is unresolved. Germline assignment: CDR1 LNHDA and CDR2 SQIVND (reference sequence). The ends were cut back, 8 bases at V and 8 bases at J, with 15 bases in the middle. This CDR3 has 13 residues.